This passage covers 11 T cell receptor beta chains from one sample sequenced in a study of cytomegalovirus exposure and HLA in healthy donors (dated by TCRdb to about 2017). Receptor amplification or capture employed the immunoSEQ multiplex PCR assay. For the multiplex PCR, a mixture combining 60 forward primers for TCR Vbeta segments and 13 reverse primers for TCR Jbeta segments was used. The table was pulled from immuneACCESS by TCRdb, which kept in-frame rearrangements only. Such tables lose some clones; where checked, under half of the loss comes from unresolved V genes, and the rest has no known cause. The sample table records under 150,000 clones; 80% of these occur just once. The ten largest clones represent roughly 4.2% of the sample. Sequencing was performed on PBMCs. Every receptor here comes from a woman between 40 and 50 years old in good health and CMV-seronegative.

The rearrangement joins TRBV18 to TRBJ1-6, with TRBD1 matching 7 bases. Germline V gene lookup returns CDR1 KGHSH and CDR2 LQKENI. With 2 bases clipped from V and 5 bases from J, the junction kept 6 bases outside the gene matches. The CDR3 runs 16 residues. The CDR3 protein is CASSPTDRDHNSPLHF. CDR3 nucleotides: TGTGCCAGCTCACCAACCGACAGGGACCATAATTCACCCCTCCACTTT.

A remark on this clone: The sample carries other DNA sequences with the same CDR3. The V gene is TRBV7-2, the J gene TRBJ2-1; 7 nucleotides line up with TRBD2. V shed 2 bases, J shed 5 bases, and the junction held 6 bases outside the gene matches. The CDR3 contains 15 residues. The germline V gene encodes CDR1 SGHTA and CDR2 FQGNSA. CDR3: CASSLTSGTHNEQFF. Here the CDR3 DNA reads TGTGCCAGCAGCTTAACAAGCGGGACCCACAATGAGCAGTTCTTC.

This clone was picked up one time. The genes are TRBV27 and TRBJ2-3; 8 bases are shared with TRBD2. With 2 bases clipped from V and 5 bases from J, the junction kept 0 bases outside the gene matches. Germline values: CDR1 MNHEY, CDR2 SMNVEV (reference sequence). CDR3 length: 13 residues. The CDR3 is CASSLAGGDTQYF. The CDR3 DNA follows: TGTGCCAGCAGTTTAGCGGGGGGAGATACGCAGTATTTT.

J is TRBJ1-2 and V is TRBV18; maybe TRBD1 (6 bases). Germline CDR1 is KGHSH and CDR2 is LQKENI. Trimming shortened V by 2 bases and J by 8 bases, and 15 bases separated the two germline ends. The CDR3 length is 14 residues. CDR3 in amino acids: CASSPKGGAGGYTF. CDR3 in DNA: TGTGCCAGCTCACCAAAAGGGGGAGCTGGGGGCTACACCTTC.

This clone was seen only a few times. This rearrangement joins TRBV11-2 to TRBJ1-1; 7 positions agree with TRBD1. V trimming: 1 base; J trimming: 1 base; junction bases outside the gene matches: 0. Germline values: CDR1 SGHAT, CDR2 FQNNGV. This CDR3 spans 14 amino acids. The DNA of the CDR3 is TGTGCCAGCAGCTTAGGGGACAGGAACACTGAAGCTTTCTTT. The encoded protein is CASSLGDRNTEAFF.

J is TRBJ2-1 and V is TRBV6-5; D gene ambiguous. The germline gives CDR1 MNHEY, CDR2 SVGAGI. There are 15 residues in the CDR3. V was shortened by 5 bases and J by 0 bases, with 11 bases between the two germline ends. The CDR3 DNA reads TGTGCCAGCAGTCCAAGCCGAGACTCCTACAATGAGCAGTTCTTC. It codes for CASSPSRDSYNEQFF.

V and J are TRBV7-6 and TRBJ1-5; 10 bases line up with TRBD1. J gave up 6 bases and V 6 bases, and 8 bases lay outside the gene matches. Germline V CDR1 and CDR2: SGHVS, FNYEAQ. The CDR3 is 15 amino acids. The CDR3 nucleotides are TGTGCCAGCAGAGAAGACAGGGGGCTTAGTCAGCCCCAGCATTTT. Its translation: CASREDRGLSQPQHF. Using reference TRBV7-6 and TRBJ1-5 for the parts outside the CDR3, the full variable domain is GAGVSQSPRYKVTKRGQDVALRCDPISGHVSLYWYRQALGQGPEFLTYFNYEAQQDKSGLPNDRFSAERPEGSISTLTIQRTEQRDSAMYRCASREDRGLSQPQHFGDGTRLSIL.

This clone has only a few counts. This chain uses TRBV7-9 with TRBJ1-1; a weak D match, TRBD1 (6 bases). Looked up from germline, CDR1 is SEHNR and CDR2 is FQNEAQ (reference sequence). Trimming pared 0 bases from V and 1 base from J, leaving 9 bases between. There are 15 residues in the CDR3. In nucleotides, the CDR3 is TGTGCCAGCAGCTTAGCCTACAGGGCGAACACTGAAGCTTTCTTT. It codes for CASSLAYRANTEAFF.

The chain links TRBV7-3 to TRBJ1-1; 8 bases fit TRBD1. The germline gives CDR1 SGHTA, CDR2 FQGTGA. CDR3 size: 17 residues. V gave up 5 bases and J gave up 2 bases; unmatched junction bases: 13. Written as DNA, the CDR3 is TGTGCCAGCAGCCTTGATATTAACAGGGGGGAAAACACTGAAGCTTTCTTT. Residues: CASSLDINRGENTEAFF. The full variable domain, completed using reference TRBV7-3 and TRBJ1-1, is GAGVSQTPSNKVTEKGKYVELRCDPISGHTALYWYRQSLGQGPEFLIYFQGTGAADDSGLPNDRFFAVRPEGSVSTLKIQRTERGDSAVYLCASSLDINRGENTEAFFGQGTRLTVV.

This chain uses TRBV7-2 with TRBJ1-5; D gene uncertain. The germline V gene has CDR1 SGHTA and CDR2 FQGNSA. This CDR3 contains 12 residues. The V end was cut by 8 bases, the J end by 0 bases, with 5 bases between. The CDR3 region is CASSNSNQPQHF. Here the CDR3 DNA reads TGTGCCAGCTCCAATAGCAATCAGCCCCAGCATTTT.

This clone was found a few times. The rearrangement links TRBV19 to TRBJ1-5, with 9 bases that match TRBD1. The CDR3 loop spans 14 amino acids. Germline V gene lookup returns CDR1 LNHDA and CDR2 SQIVND (reference sequence). The V and J ends lost 5 bases and 6 bases, in that order; junction bases with no gene match: 5. CDR3 sequence reads: CASSPTGGSQPQHF. The CDR3 coding sequence is TGTGCCAGTAGTCCCACAGGGGGCAGTCAGCCCCAGCATTTT.